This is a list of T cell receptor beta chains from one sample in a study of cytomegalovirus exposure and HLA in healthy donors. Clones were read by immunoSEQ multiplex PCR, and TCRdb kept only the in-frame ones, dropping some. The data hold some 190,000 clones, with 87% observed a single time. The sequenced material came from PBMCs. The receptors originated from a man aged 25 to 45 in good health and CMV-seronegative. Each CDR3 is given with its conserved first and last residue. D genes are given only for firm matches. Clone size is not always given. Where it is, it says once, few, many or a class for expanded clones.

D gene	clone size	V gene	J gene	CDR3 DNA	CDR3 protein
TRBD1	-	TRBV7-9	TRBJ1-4	TGTGCCAGCAGCGACAGGACAGGGAGGAATGAAAAACTGTTTTTT	CASSDRTGRNEKLFF
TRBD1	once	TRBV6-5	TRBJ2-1	TGTGCCAGCAGTGTCGACAGGGGGGGATCCAATGAGCAGTTCTTC	CASSVDRGGSNEQFF
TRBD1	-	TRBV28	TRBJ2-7	TGTGCCAGGCTCCTGAGGAGGGACAGGGGCTACGAGCAGTACTTC	CARLLRRDRGYEQYF
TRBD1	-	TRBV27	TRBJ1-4	TGTGCCAGCAGTTTAGGGCCCCTCCCGGGACAGTCTGAAAAACTGTTTTTT	CASSLGPLPGQSEKLFF
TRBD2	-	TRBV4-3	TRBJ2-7	TGCGCCAGCAGCCAAGGCGGGGGGGCCTACGAGCAGTACTTC	CASSQGGGAYEQYF
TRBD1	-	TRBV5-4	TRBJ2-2	TGTGCCAGCAGCTTGGCGTCCGCGGACAGGCGAACCGGGGAGCTGTTTTTT	CASSLASADRRTGELFF
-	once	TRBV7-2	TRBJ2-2	TGTGCCAGCAGCTTAGTCGGCGGTACTGACACCGGGGAGCTGTTTTTT	CASSLVGGTDTGELFF
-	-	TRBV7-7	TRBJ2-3	TGTGCTAGCAGCCATCAGTCCATCACAGATACGCAGTATTTT	CASSHQSITDTQYF
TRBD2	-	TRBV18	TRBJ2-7	TGTGCCAGCTCAACATCCCAAGCGGGGGGAGACGAGCAGTACTTC	CASSTSQAGGDEQYF
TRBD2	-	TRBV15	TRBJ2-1	TGTGCCACCAGAATTGGGACTAGCGGGGACTACAATGAGCAGTTCTTC	CATRIGTSGDYNEQFF
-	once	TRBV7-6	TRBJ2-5	TGTGCCAGCAGCTTAGGACTCTACCAAGAGACCCAGTACTTC	CASSLGLYQETQYF
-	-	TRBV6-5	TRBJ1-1	TGTGCCAGCAGTTCCATCACTTATGAAGCTTTCTTT	CASSSITYEAFF
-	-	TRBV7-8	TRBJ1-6	TGTGCCAGCTCGGGGACATTAAATTCACCCCTCCACTTT	CASSGTLNSPLHF
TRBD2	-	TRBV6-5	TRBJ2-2	TGTGCCAGCAGTTACTCGAGCGGGGGGGCATCCGGGGAGCTGTTTTTT	CASSYSSGGASGELFF
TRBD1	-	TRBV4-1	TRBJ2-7	TGCGCCAGCAGCCTCCTTACAGGGGACACCAATTACGAGCAGTACTTC	CASSLLTGDTNYEQYF
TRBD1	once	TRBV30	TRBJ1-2	TGTGCCTGGAGTGACCCCTCAGCCGGACAGGGGATCTATGGCTACACCTTC	CAWSDPSAGQGIYGYTF
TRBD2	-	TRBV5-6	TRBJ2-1	TGTGCCAGCAGCCCGATAGCGGGAGGGCCTGGAAATGAGCAGTTCTTC	CASSPIAGGPGNEQFF
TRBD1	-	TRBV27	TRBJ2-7	TGTGCCAGCAGTTTAAATACAGGGGCGGACGAGCAGTACTTC	CASSLNTGADEQYF
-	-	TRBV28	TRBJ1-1	TGTGCCAGCAGTTCCTTTCCTAATTCAGGGGTAGGGTACACTGAAGCTTTCTTT	CASSSFPNSGVGYTEAFF
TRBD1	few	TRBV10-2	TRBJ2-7	TGCGCCAGCAGGGGACAGGGGAGGTACGAGCAGTACTTC	CASRGQGRYEQYF
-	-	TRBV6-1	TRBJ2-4	TGTGCCAGCAGTGAATATAAGAGAACCCAGCGATTAGCCAAAAACATTCAGTACTTC	CASSEYKRTQRLAKNIQYF
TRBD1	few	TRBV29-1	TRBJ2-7	TGCAGCGTTGTGGGTCCAGGGGGCTTCTACGAGCAGTACTTC	CSVVGPGGFYEQYF
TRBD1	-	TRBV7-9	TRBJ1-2	TGTGCCAGCAGCCCAAGGACAGGCTCCCATGGCTACACCTTC	CASSPRTGSHGYTF
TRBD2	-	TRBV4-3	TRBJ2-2	TGCGCCAGCAGCCAAGAAATCTCCCCCGGGGGGGCCGAGAACACCGGGGAGCTGTTTTTT	CASSQEISPGGAENTGELFF
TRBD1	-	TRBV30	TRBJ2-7	TGTGCCTGGAGTGGGACAGGACTTACCTACGAGCAGTACTTC	CAWSGTGLTYEQYF
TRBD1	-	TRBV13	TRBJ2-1	TGTGCCAGCAGCTTATACAACAGGGGGCCGATCTTC	CASSLYNRGPIF
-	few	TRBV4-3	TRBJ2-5	TGCGCCAGCAGCCAAGATGCCTCCGGGACCCAGTACTTC	CASSQDASGTQYF
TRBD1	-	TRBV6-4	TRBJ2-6	TGTGCCAGCAGTGACAGACAGGGCTCTGGGGCCAACGGCCTGACTTTC	CASSDRQGSGANGLTF
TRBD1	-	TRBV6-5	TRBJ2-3	TGTGCCAGCAGCCTCCGGACAGGGTCGGTAGATACGCAGTATTTT	CASSLRTGSVDTQYF
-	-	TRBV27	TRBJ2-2	TGTGCCAGCAGTTTATCGCAGCGGCCACCCAACACCGGGGAGCTGTTTTTT	CASSLSQRPPNTGELFF